This T cell receptor beta chain appears in the sequencing data of a study of beta chain features in type 1 diabetes. Whole-study results and caveats: For Type 1 diabetes patients, all four CD4+ subsets carried TCRB CDR3s that were moderately but significantly shorter.

Germline loops: CDR1 LNHDA, CDR2 SQIVND (reference sequence). Trimming shortened V by 2 bases and J by 4 bases, and 8 bases separated the two germline ends. CDR3 length: 13 amino acids. A word on this clone: What it binds is not known.

Sequenced material consisted of expressed TCRB transcripts (all of the isolated RNA was reverse transcribed). The protocol was immunoSEQ multiplex PCR, while the TCRdb copy is restricted to in-frame clones and leaves out a portion. The table includes some 350,000 clones, roughly 13% detected once. Sequences were obtained from naive CD4+ T cells from blood. The V call is TRBV19, the J call TRBJ2-5, with a weak D call TRBD1 (5 bases). This TCR came from a woman aged 18-35 years with type 1 diabetes. CDR3 nucleotides: TGTGCCAGTAGTATACAGGGCCGAGAGACCCAGTACTTC. It codes for CASSIQGRETQYF.